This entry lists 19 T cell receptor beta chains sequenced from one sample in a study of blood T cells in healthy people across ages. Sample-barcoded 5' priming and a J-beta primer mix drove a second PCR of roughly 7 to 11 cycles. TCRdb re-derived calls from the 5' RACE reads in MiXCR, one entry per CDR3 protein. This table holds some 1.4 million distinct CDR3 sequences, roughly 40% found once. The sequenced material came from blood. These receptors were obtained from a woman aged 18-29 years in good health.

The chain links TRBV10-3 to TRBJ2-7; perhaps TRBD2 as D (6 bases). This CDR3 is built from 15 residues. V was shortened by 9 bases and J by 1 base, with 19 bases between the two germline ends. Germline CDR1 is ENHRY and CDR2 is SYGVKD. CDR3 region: CAISASGTFSYEQYF. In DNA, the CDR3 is TGTGCCATATCCGCCTCTGGGACTTTTTCCTACGAGCAGTACTTC.

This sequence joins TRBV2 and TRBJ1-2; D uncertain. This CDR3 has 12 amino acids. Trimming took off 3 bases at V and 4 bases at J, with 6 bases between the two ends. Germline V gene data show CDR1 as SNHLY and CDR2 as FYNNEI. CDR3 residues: CASSDAGYGYTF. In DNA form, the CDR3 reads TGTGCCAGCAGTGATGCAGGCTATGGCTACACCTTC.

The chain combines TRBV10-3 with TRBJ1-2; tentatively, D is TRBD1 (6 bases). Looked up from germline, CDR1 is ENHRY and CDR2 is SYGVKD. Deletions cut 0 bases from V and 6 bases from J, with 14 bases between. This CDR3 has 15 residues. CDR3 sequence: CAISESPGAKDGYTF. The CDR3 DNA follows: TGTGCCATCAGTGAGTCCCCGGGGGCAAAGGATGGCTACACCTTC.

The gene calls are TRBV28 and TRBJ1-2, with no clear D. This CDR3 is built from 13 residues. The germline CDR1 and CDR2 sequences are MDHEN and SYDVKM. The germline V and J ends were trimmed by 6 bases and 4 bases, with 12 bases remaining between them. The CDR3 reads CASRPGYSYGYTF. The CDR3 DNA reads TGTGCCAGCAGACCTGGGTACTCCTATGGCTACACCTTC.

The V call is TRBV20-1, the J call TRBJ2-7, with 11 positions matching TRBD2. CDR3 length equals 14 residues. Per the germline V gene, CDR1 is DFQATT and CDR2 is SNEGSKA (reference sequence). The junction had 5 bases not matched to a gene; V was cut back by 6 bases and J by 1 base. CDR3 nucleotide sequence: TGCAGTGCGGGGACTAGCGGCTATTCCTACGAGCAGTACTTC. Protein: CSAGTSGYSYEQYF.

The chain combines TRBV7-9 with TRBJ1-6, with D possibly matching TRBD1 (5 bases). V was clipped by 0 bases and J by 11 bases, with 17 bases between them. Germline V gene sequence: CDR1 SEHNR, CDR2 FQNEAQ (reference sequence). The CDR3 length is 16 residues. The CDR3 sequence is CASSLASWDRGTPLHF. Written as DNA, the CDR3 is TGTGCCAGCAGCTTAGCCTCGTGGGACCGGGGCACACCCCTCCACTTT. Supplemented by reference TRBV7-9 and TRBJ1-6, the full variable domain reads DTGVSQNPRHKITKRGQNVTFRCDPISEHNRLYWYRQTLGQGPEFLTYFQNEAQLEKSRLLSDRFSAERPKGSFSTLEIQRTEQGDSAMYLCASSLASWDRGTPLHFGNGTRLTVT.

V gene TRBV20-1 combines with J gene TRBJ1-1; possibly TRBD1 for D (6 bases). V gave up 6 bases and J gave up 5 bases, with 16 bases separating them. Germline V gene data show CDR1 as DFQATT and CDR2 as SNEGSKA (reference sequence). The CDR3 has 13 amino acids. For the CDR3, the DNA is TGCAGTGCGATGAGTTTAGGACAGACTGAAGCTTTCTTT. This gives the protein CSAMSLGQTEAFF.

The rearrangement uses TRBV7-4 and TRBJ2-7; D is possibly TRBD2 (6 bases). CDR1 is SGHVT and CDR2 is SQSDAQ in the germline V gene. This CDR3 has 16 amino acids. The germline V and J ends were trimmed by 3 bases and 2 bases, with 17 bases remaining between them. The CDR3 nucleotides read TGTGCCAGCAGCTTCGTTGATAGCGGCCGTACCTACGAGCAGTACTTC. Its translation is CASSFVDSGRTYEQYF.

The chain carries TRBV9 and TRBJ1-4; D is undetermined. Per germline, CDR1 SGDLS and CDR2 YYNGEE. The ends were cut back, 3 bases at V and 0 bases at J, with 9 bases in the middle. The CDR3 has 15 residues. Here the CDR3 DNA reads TGTGCCAGCAGCGCGTGGGCCGCAACTAATGAAAAACTGTTTTTT. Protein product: CASSAWAATNEKLFF.

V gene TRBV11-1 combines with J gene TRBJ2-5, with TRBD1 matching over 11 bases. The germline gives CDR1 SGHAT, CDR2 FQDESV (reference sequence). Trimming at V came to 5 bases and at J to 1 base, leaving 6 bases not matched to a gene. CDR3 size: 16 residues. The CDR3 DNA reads TGTGCCAGCAGCGAGACCGGGACAGGGGGCCAAGAGACCCAGTACTTC. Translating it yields CASSETGTGGQETQYF.

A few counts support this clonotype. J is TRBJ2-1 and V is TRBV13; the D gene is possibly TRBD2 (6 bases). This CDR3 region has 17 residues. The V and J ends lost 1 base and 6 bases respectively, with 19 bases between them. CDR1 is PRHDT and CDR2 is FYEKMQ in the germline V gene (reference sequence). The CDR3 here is CASSLVVGRGLANEQFF. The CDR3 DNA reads TGTGCCAGCAGCTTAGTAGTGGGGCGGGGTCTAGCCAATGAGCAGTTCTTC.

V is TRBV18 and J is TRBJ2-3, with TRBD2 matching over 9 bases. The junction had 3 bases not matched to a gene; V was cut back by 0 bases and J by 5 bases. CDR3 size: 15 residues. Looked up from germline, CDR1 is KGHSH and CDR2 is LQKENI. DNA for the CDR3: TGTGCCAGCTCACCACCGGAACTAGCGGGAGATACGCAGTATTTT. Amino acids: CASSPPELAGDTQYF.

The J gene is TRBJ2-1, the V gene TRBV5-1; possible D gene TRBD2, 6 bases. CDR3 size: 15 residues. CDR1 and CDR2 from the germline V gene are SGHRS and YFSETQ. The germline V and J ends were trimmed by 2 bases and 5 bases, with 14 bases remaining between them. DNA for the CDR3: TGCGCCAGCAGCTTTAAACGGGACTCAGACAATGAGCAGTTCTTC. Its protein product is CASSFKRDSDNEQFF.

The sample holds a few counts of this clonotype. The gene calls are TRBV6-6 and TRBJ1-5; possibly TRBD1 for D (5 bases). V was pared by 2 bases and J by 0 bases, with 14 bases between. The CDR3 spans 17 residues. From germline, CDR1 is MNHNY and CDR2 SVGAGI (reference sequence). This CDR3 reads CASSYGGVTYSNQPQHF. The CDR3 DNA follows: TGTGCCAGCAGTTACGGGGGGGTGACTTATAGCAATCAGCCCCAGCATTTT.

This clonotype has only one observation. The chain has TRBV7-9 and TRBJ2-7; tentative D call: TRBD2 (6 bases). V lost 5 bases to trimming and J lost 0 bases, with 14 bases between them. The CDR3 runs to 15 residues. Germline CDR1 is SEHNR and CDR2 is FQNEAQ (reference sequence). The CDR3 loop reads CASSPPPGASYEQYF. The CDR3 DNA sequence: TGTGCCAGCAGCCCCCCCCCGGGAGCCTCCTACGAGCAGTACTTC.

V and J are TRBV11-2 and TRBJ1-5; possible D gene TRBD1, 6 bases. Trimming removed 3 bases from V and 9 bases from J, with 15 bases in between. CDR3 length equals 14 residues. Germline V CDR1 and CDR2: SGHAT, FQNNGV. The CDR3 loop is CASSLRQAYSPQHF. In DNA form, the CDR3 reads TGTGCCAGCAGCTTGAGACAGGCTTACTCGCCCCAGCATTTT.

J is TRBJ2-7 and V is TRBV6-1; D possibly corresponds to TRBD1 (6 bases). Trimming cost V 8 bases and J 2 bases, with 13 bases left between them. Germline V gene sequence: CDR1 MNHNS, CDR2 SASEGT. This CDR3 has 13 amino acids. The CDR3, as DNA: TGTGCCAGCCACAAAGGACAGACCTACGAGCAGTACTTC. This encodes CASHKGQTYEQYF.

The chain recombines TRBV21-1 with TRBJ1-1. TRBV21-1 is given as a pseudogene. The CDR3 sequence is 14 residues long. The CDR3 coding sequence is TGTGCCAGCAGGGGCAGGGCCGGGAACACTGAAGCTTTCTTT. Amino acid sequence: CASRGRAGNTEAFF.

The CDR3: CASSVREADEQFF. DNA for the CDR3: TGTGCCAGCAGCGTGCGGGAGGCAGATGAGCAGTTCTTC. This chain links TRBV27 with TRBJ2-1; 8 positions match TRBD2. V shed 6 bases and J 8 bases; nucleotides not matched to a gene: 6. The CDR3 sequence is 13 residues long. Germline V CDR1 and CDR2: MNHEY, SMNVEV (reference sequence).